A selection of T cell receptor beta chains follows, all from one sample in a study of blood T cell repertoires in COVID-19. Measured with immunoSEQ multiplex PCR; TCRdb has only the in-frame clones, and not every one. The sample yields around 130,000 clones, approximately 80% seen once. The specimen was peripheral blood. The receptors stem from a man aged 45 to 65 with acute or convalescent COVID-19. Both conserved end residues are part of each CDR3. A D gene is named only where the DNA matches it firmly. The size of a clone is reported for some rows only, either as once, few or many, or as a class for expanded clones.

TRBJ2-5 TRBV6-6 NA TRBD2 CASSRAGGLTGETQYF TGTGCCAGCAGTCGAGCGGGGGGGCTCACAGGGGAGACCCAGTACTTC
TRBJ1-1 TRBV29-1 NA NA CSSGEGIGTEAFF TGCAGCTCCGGGGAGGGGATCGGGACTGAAGCTTTCTTT
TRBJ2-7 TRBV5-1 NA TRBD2 CASSRLAGGLSYEQYF TGCGCCAGCAGCAGACTAGCGGGGGGCCTATCCTACGAGCAGTACTTC
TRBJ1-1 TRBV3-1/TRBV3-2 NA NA CASSQRPLGDTEAFF TGTGCCAGCAGCCAAAGGCCTTTGGGAGACACTGAAGCTTTCTTT
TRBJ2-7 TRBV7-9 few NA CASSPIGTQAGYEQYF TGTGCCAGCAGCCCCATCGGGACACAAGCCGGGTACGAGCAGTACTTC
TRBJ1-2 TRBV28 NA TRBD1 CASSLAGGGYTF TGTGCCAGCAGTTTAGCAGGGGGCGGCTACACCTTC
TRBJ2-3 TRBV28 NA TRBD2 CASSPILAGEPSDTQYF TGTGCCAGCAGTCCCATTCTAGCGGGGGAGCCGTCAGATACGCAGTATTTT
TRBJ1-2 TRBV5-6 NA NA CASSFGDLLPRGYGYTF TGTGCCAGCAGCTTTGGGGACTTACTTCCAAGGGGCTATGGCTACACCTTC
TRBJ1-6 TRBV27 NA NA CASSLGRVWDSPLHF TGTGCCAGCAGTTTGGGGAGGGTATGGGATTCACCCCTCCACTTT
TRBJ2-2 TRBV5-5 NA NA CASSFPGGKNTGELFF TGTGCCAGCAGCTTCCCAGGGGGGAAAAACACCGGGGAGCTGTTTTTT
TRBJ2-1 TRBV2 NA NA CASGPAGGHNEQFF TGTGCCAGTGGGCCTGCCGGGGGGCACAATGAGCAGTTCTTC
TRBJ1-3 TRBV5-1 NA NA CASKEMAAGNTIYF TGCGCCAGCAAGGAGATGGCGGCCGGAAACACCATATATTTT
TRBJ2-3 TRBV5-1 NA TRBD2 CASSLAGGGTDTQYF TGCGCCAGCAGCTTGGCCGGGGGGGGCACAGATACGCAGTATTTT
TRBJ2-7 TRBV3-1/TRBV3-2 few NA CASSRLAAYEQYF TGTGCCAGCAGCCGATTGGCCGCCTACGAGCAGTACTTC
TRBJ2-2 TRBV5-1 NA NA CASSLDRVNTGELFF TGCGCCAGCAGCTTGGACAGGGTAAACACCGGGGAGCTGTTTTTT
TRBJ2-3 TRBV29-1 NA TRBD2 CSVFWAGGPTDTQYF TGCAGCGTTTTTTGGGCGGGGGGGCCCACAGATACGCAGTATTTT